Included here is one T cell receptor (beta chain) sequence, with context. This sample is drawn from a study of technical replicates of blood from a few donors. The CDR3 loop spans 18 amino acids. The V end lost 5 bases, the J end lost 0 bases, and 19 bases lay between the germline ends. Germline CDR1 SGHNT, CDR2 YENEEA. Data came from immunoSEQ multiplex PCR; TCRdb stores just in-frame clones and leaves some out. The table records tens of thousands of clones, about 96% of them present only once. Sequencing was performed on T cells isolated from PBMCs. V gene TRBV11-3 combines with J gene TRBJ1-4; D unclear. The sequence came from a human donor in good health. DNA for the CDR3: TGTGCCAGCAGCCGATATGAATCTAAGGAGGCAACTAATGAAAAACTGTTTTTT. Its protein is CASSRYESKEATNEKLFF.